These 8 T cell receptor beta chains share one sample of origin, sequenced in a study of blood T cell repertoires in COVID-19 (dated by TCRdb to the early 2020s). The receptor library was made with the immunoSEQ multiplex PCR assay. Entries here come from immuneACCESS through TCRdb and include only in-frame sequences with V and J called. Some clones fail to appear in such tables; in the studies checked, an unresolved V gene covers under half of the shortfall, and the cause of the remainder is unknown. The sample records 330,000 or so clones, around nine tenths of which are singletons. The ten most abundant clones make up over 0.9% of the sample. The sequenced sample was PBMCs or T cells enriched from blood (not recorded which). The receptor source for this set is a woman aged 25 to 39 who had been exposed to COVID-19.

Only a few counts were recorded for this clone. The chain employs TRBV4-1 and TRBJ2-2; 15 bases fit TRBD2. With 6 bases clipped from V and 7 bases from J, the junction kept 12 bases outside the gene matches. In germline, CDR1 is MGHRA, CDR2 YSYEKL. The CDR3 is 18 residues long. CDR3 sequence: CASSHVDMGLAGGGELFF. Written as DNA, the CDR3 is TGCGCCAGCAGTCACGTTGACATGGGACTAGCGGGAGGCGGGGAGCTGTTTTTT.

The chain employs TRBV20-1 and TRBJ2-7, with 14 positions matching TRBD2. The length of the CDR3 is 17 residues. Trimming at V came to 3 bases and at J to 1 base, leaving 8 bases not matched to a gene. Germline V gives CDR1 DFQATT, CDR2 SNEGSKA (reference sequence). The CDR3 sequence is CSASAGLAGARSYEQYF. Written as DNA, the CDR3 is TGCAGTGCTAGTGCGGGACTAGCGGGGGCTCGTTCCTACGAGCAGTACTTC.

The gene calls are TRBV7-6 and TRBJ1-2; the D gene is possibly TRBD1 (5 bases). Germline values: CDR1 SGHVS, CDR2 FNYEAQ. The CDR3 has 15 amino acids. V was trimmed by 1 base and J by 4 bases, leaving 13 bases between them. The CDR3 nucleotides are TGTGCCAGCAGCTTAGAAGCAGGGTATGGCTATGGCTACACCTTC. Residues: CASSLEAGYGYGYTF.

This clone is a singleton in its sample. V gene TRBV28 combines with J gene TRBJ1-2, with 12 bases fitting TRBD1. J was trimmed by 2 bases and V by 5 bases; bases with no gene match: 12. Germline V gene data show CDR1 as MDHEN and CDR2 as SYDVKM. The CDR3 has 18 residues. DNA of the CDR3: TGTGCCAGCAGTCTCCCCCGGGACAGGGGGCGAAAAAACTATGGCTACACCTTC. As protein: CASSLPRDRGRKNYGYTF.

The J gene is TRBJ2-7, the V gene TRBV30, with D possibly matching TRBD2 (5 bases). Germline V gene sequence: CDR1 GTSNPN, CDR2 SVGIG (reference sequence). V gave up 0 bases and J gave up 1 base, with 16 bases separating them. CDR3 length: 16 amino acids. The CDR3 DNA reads TGTGCCTGGAGTGTACGGTCGGCTAGCCTTTCCTACGAGCAGTACTTC. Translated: CAWSVRSASLSYEQYF.

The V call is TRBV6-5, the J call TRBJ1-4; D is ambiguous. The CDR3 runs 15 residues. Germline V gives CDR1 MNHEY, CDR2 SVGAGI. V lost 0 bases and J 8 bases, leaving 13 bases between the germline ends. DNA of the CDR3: TGTGCCAGCAGTTACTCCGGGGAGATCGGAGAAAAACTGTTTTTT. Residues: CASSYSGEIGEKLFF.

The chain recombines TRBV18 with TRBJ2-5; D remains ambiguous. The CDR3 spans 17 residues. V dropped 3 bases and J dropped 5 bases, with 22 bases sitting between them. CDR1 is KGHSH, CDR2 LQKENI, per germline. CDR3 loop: CASSPNTVGPSQETQYF. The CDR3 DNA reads TGTGCCAGCTCACCCAACACAGTAGGCCCCTCACAGGAGACCCAGTACTTC.

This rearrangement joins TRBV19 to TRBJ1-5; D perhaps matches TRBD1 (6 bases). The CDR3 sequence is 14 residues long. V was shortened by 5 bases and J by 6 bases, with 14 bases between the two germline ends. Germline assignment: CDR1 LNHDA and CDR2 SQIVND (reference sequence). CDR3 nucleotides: TGTGCCAGTAGTCACGACAGGCGAGGTCAGCCCCAGCATTTT. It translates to CASSHDRRGQPQHF.